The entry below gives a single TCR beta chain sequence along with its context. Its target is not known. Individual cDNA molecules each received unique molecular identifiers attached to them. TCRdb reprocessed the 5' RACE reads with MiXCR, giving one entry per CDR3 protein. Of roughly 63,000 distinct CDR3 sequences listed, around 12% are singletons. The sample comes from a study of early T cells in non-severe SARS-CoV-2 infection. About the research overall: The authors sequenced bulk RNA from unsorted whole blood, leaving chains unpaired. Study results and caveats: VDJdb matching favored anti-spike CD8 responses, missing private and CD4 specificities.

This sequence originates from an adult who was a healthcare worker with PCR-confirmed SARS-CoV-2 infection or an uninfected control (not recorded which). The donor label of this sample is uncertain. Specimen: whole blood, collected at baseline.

In DNA form, the CDR3 reads TGTGCCAGCAGCCAAGATGGGGGGGCAGGTTATGAGCAGTTCTTC. Encoded protein: CASSQDGGAGYEQFF. This chain connects TRBV3-1 to TRBJ2-1; the D gene is possibly TRBD2 (7 bases). Germline V gene data show CDR1 as LGHDT and CDR2 as YNNKEL (reference sequence). The CDR3 is made up of 15 amino acids. Trimming cost V 0 bases and J 8 bases, with 14 bases left between them.